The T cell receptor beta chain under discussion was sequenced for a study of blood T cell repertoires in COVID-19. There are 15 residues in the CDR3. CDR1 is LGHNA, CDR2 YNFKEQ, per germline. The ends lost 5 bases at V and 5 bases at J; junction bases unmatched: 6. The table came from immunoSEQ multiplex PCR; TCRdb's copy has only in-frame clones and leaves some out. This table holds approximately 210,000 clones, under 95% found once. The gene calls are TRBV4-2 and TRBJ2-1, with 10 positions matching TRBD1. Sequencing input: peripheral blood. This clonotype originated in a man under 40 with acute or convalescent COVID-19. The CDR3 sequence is CASSSGTGVNNEQFF. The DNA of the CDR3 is TGTGCCAGCAGCTCCGGGACAGGGGTCAACAATGAGCAGTTCTTC.